A selection of T cell receptor beta chains follows, all from one sample in a study of blood T cell repertoires in COVID-19. Sequenced by immunoSEQ multiplex PCR; TCRdb stores in-frame clones only, minus some. This table holds a few hundred thousand clones, about 90% found once. Material: PBMCs or T cells enriched from blood (not recorded which). The receptors stem from a woman in her 30s who had recovered from COVID-19. CDR3s leave out the opening cysteine and the closing phenylalanine or tryptophan. The D gene is left open where the match is weak.

NA | TRBJ2-1 | TRBV29-1 | SVEVVRANEQF
NA | TRBJ1-1 | TRBV19 | ASSAGPGSGTEAF
NA | TRBJ2-3 | TRBV4-2 | ASSQGTGSTDTQY
TRBD1 | TRBJ2-7 | TRBV19 | ASSIAGQGEREQY
TRBD1 | TRBJ2-1 | TRBV5-6 | ASSLRIGQGANNEQF
NA | TRBJ2-6 | TRBV5-1 | ASSSDTNSGANVLT
NA | TRBJ1-6 | TRBV11-2 | ASSQGVHNSPLH
NA | TRBJ1-6 | TRBV27 | ASSIRDKNSPLH
TRBD2 | TRBJ2-2 | TRBV7-6 | ASSLGGLAGVSRTGELF
TRBD2 | TRBJ2-7 | TRBV28 | ASSLLASGYEQY
NA | TRBJ1-2 | TRBV9 | ASSERPTAGGYT
NA | TRBJ1-1 | TRBV12-3/TRBV12-4 | ASSPSVNTEAF
NA | TRBJ2-2 | TRBV21-1 | ASSAGGSVCTGELF
NA | TRBJ1-1 | TRBV27 | ASSLVTGNTEAF
NA | TRBJ2-7 | TRBV3-1/TRBV3-2 | ASSSRGAGEQY
TRBD2 | TRBJ2-7 | TRBV7-2 | ASSLSGESYEQY
TRBD1 | TRBJ2-7 | TRBV9 | ASSVEGTGGFHEQY
NA | TRBJ2-6 | TRBV5-1 | ASSSASRFSGANVLT
NA | TRBJ2-5 | TRBV7-9 | ASSRGAAGPQETQY
NA | TRBJ1-1 | TRBV5-8 | AIGGRGRTEAF
TRBD2 | TRBJ2-5 | TRBV11-2 | ASSPEASGTRETQY
NA | TRBJ2-2 | TRBV10-3 | AISDTRGNTGELF
TRBD1 | TRBJ1-1 | TRBV5-1 | ASSGTGENTEAF
NA | TRBJ1-4 | TRBV29-1 | SAGEGTNEKLF
NA | TRBJ2-3 | TRBV24-1 | ATSDSWDKPTDTQY
TRBD2 | TRBJ2-2 | TRBV18 | ASSTSGRADTGELF
NA | TRBJ2-3 | TRBV14 | ASSLRTAGIISDTQY
TRBD2 | TRBJ2-5 | TRBV28 | ASSSLAGGQETQY
TRBD2 | TRBJ2-1 | TRBV5-4 | ASSLREGHDYEQF
NA | TRBJ2-2 | TRBV11-2 | ASSLVQATGELF
NA | TRBJ1-2 | TRBV28 | ASIGSTERYGYT
NA | TRBJ2-7 | TRBV28 | ASSFPGTAGLEH
TRBD1 | TRBJ1-2 | TRBV6-5 | ASRDRGPNYGYT
TRBD1 | TRBJ1-5 | TRBV3-1/TRBV3-2 | ASSQEGQNQPQH
NA | TRBJ1-2 | TRBV7-2 | ASSLTRGYGYT
TRBD2 | TRBJ2-2 | TRBV7-9 | ASSLGDSGRLGGELF
NA | TRBJ1-4 | TRBV12-3/TRBV12-4 | ASSRTVDEKLF
NA | TRBJ1-5 | TRBV6-5 | ASSSTGLIDQPQH
NA | TRBJ2-1 | TRBV5-1 | ASSLQGENEQF
NA | TRBJ1-1 | TRBV3-1/TRBV3-2 | ASSPTENTEAF
NA | TRBJ1-2 | TRBV25-1 | ASSENGRDT
TRBD1 | TRBJ2-2 | TRBV7-9 | ASSVNRGTGELF
TRBD1 | TRBJ2-1 | TRBV3-1/TRBV3-2 | ASSLPGQGINEQF
TRBD1 | TRBJ2-7 | TRBV4-1 | ASSQEMTGSYEQY
NA | TRBJ2-7 | TRBV5-1 | ASSSTATQNYEQY
TRBD1 | TRBJ2-3 | TRBV2 | ASSAQTGSDTQY
TRBD1 | TRBJ1-2 | TRBV3-1/TRBV3-2 | ASSQAGGTDYGYT